The present TCR beta chain was sequenced within a study of T-cell memory formation after mild COVID-19. Turning to the study itself: The two donors had largely donor-specific TCR clusters.

MiXCR, run by TCRdb on the 5' RACE reads, gives a single entry per CDR3 protein. The data contain approximately 450,000 distinct CDR3 sequences, 15% to 20% of them singletons. Trimming took off 2 bases at V and 2 bases at J, with 19 bases between the two ends. Germline values: CDR1 KGHSH, CDR2 LQKENI. The CDR3 consists of 17 residues. The chain has TRBV18 and TRBJ2-7, with D perhaps matching TRBD1 (6 bases). This receptor was identified in an adult woman who had mild COVID-19 (a few samples of this study predate the infection). Cell type and time point are not known. The sequencing sample was made of PBMCs or a T cell subset sorted from them (not recorded which). The CDR3 DNA sequence: TGTGCCAGCTCACCATGGGACACCCGGGACAAAGCCTACGAGCAGTACTTC. This sequence encodes CASSPWDTRDKAYEQYF.